Shown below are 19 T cell receptor beta chains from a single sample sequenced in a study of Japanese encephalitis immunity and Zika vaccine responses. For about six days, PBMCs labeled with CFSE were cultured with peptide pools at 1 ug/mL each. The sort collected unfixed, live, CD56-CD19-CD16-CD3+CD4+ CFSE-low proliferating CD4 T cells. One entry per CDR3 protein results from TCRdb running MiXCR on the 5' RACE reads. The sample lists 400 to 500 distinct CDR3 sequences; roughly 7.4% were seen once. The specimen comprised antigen-activated CD4+ T cells from blood, cultured, sampled during a Zika inactivated vaccine study. These receptors were collected from an adult woman who received an inactivated Zika virus vaccine.

This clonotype is large (0.1 to 1%) in the sample. J is TRBJ2-6 and V is TRBV24-1; 7 bases line up with TRBD1. CDR1 and CDR2 (germline): KGHDR, SFDVKD. V gave up 6 bases and J gave up 0 bases; unmatched junction bases: 7. The CDR3 is 17 residues long. The CDR3 nucleotides read TGTGCCACCAGTTACGGACAGGAGATCTCTGGGGCCAACGTCCTGACTTTC. The encoded protein is CATSYGQEISGANVLTF.

This clonotype is judged large. The CDR3 is CASSPTGLAGGPEPDEQFF. The CDR3 bases are TGTGCCAGCAGCCCTACCGGACTAGCGGGAGGGCCTGAACCCGATGAGCAGTTCTTC. The rearrangement uses TRBV28 and TRBJ2-1, with 15 nucleotides matching TRBD2. CDR1 is MDHEN and CDR2 is SYDVKM in the germline V gene. The CDR3 length is 19 residues. V shed 6 bases, J shed 8 bases, and the junction held 17 bases outside the gene matches.

By its share, this clonotype is large. This chain connects TRBV11-3 to TRBJ2-5, with no clear D. Per germline, CDR1 SGHNT and CDR2 YENEEA. The CDR3 runs 11 residues. V shed 4 bases and J shed 5 bases, with 5 bases lying between them. DNA of the CDR3: TGTGCCAGCAGCTCCGCCGAGACCCAGTACTTC. This encodes CASSSAETQYF. Full variable domain (remainder filled in from reference TRBV11-3 and TRBJ2-5): EAGVVQSPRYKIIEKKQPVAFWCNPISGHNTLYWYLQNLGQGPELLIRYENEEAVDDSQLPKDRFSAERLKGVDSTLKIQPAELGDSAVYLCASSSAETQYFGPGTRLLVL.

The chain couples TRBV7-2 to TRBJ2-5; possible D gene TRBD1, 5 bases. Trimming cost V 8 bases and J 4 bases, with 20 bases left between them. The CDR3 consists of 15 residues. The germline gives CDR1 SGHTA, CDR2 FQGNSA. The chain's CDR3 is CASFLGSGRGETQYF. The CDR3 DNA reads TGTGCCAGCTTCCTGGGTTCAGGGCGCGGAGAGACCCAGTACTTC. The full variable domain, completed using reference TRBV7-2 and TRBJ2-5, is GAGVSQSPSNKVTEKGKDVELRCDPISGHTALYWYRQSLGQGLEFLIYFQGNSAPDKSGLPSDRFSAERTGGSVSTLTIQRTQQEDSAVYLCASFLGSGRGETQYFGPGTRLLVL.

This clonotype is medium-sized in the sample. The chain recombines TRBV20-1 with TRBJ1-1, with 7 nucleotides matching TRBD1. Germline lookup yields CDR1 DFQATT and CDR2 SNEGSKA (reference sequence). The CDR3 spans 13 residues. The CDR3 sequence: CRPGGGADTEAFF. The CDR3 DNA reads as TGCAGGCCTGGAGGGGGCGCGGACACTGAAGCTTTCTTT.

By frequency in the sample, this clonotype is hyperexpanded. This rearrangement joins TRBV5-5 to TRBJ1-1; D unresolved. The CDR3 covers 14 residues. From germline, CDR1 is SGHKS and CDR2 YYEKEE (reference sequence). The V and J ends lost 4 bases and 1 base respectively, with 11 bases between them. CDR3 sequence: CASSVDGPNTEAFF. The CDR3 DNA sequence: TGTGCCAGCAGCGTGGACGGGCCGAACACTGAAGCTTTCTTT.

Judged by abundance, this clonotype is large. The rearrangement uses TRBV12-3 or TRBV12-4 and TRBJ2-3; no firm D call. The length of the CDR3 is 12 residues. V lost 6 bases and J 6 bases, leaving 10 bases between the germline ends. As DNA, the CDR3 is TGTGCCAGCAGGCAAGAAGGCGATACGCAGTATTTT. Protein product: CASRQEGDTQYF.

By frequency in the sample, this clonotype is medium-sized (0.01 to 0.1%). The chain combines TRBV3-1 with TRBJ1-4, with unresolved D. From germline, CDR1 is LGHDT and CDR2 YNNKEL (reference sequence). Trimming stripped 0 bases from V and 8 bases from J, with 10 bases between. The CDR3 sequence is 14 residues long. The CDR3, as DNA: TGTGCCAGCAGCCAAGATACGGGCCGGGAAAAACTGTTTTTT. Residues: CASSQDTGREKLFF. Full variable domain (missing parts from reference TRBV3-1 and TRBJ1-4): DTAVSQTPKYLVTQMGNDKSIKCEQNLGHDTMYWYKQDSKKFLKIMFSYNNKELIINETVPNRFSPKSPDKAHLNLHINSLELGDSAVYFCASSQDTGREKLFFGSGTQLSVL.

This clonotype is large within its sample. The chain links TRBV7-2 to TRBJ2-5; D ambiguous. CDR1 and CDR2 from the germline V gene are SGHTA and FQGNSA. The CDR3 runs to 14 residues. The germline V and J ends were trimmed by 3 bases and 2 bases, with 10 bases remaining between them. The CDR3 bases are TGTGCCAGCAGCTTTGGCGGAGCACAAGAGACCCAGTACTTC. Its translation: CASSFGGAQETQYF.

In its sample, this clonotype is large. This chain joins TRBV12-3 or TRBV12-4 and TRBJ2-5; D gene uncertain. V lost 7 bases and J lost 5, with 14 bases in between. The CDR3 is 13 residues long. The CDR3 region has the DNA TGTGCCAGCACCCTGACGGGTCGGGAGACCCAGTACTTC. It is translated as CASTLTGRETQYF.

By share of the sample, this clonotype is medium-sized. The chain carries TRBV29-1 and TRBJ1-1; D gene unclear. Germline-derived CDR1 and CDR2 are SQVTM and ANQGSEA. The ends were cut back, 6 bases at V and 3 bases at J, with 11 bases in the middle. The CDR3 has 12 residues. The CDR3 is CSVQERDTEAFF. The CDR3 bases are TGCAGCGTCCAGGAGCGCGACACTGAAGCTTTCTTT.

Of note for this clonotype: This may be a read error, as it is one base from a much larger clone. This rearrangement joins TRBV11-3 to TRBJ2-7, with D hard to call. This CDR3 contains 12 residues. The V end lost 4 bases, the J end lost 4 bases, and 8 bases lay between the germline ends. Per germline, CDR1 SGHNT and CDR2 YENEEA. CDR3 DNA: TGTGCCAGCAGCTCTATGGGTTACGAGCAGTACTTC. This codes for CASSSMGYEQYF.

By its share, this clonotype is large. The gene calls are TRBV7-9 and TRBJ1-1; D gene ambiguous. The V and J ends lost 4 bases and 3 bases respectively, with 9 bases between them. This CDR3 comprises 13 residues. In germline, CDR1 is SEHNR, CDR2 FQNEAQ (reference sequence). CDR3 DNA sequence: TGTGCCAGCAGCTACGGCCGGGACACTGAAGCTTTCTTT. It codes for CASSYGRDTEAFF.

Judged by abundance, this clonotype is medium-sized. The V call is TRBV3-1, the J call TRBJ2-7; D perhaps matches TRBD1 (5 bases). This CDR3 region has 13 residues. From germline, CDR1 is LGHDT and CDR2 YNNKEL (reference sequence). V was pared by 4 bases and J by 5 bases, with 12 bases between. In nucleotides, the CDR3 is TGTGCCAGCAGCCTCGCTCAGGGCCACGAGCAGTACTTC. Its translation is CASSLAQGHEQYF.

This clonotype was counted ten times or more. The CDR3 DNA reads as TGTGCCAGCAGTCCCACGGGCTTGGGACAGACACACCGGTCTACCGAAAAACTGTTTTTT. Translation gives CASSPTGLGQTHRSTEKLFF. V and J are TRBV6-6 and TRBJ1-4; 7 bases line up with TRBD1. V shed 5 bases and J 8 bases; nucleotides not matched to a gene: 26. Per germline, CDR1 MNHNY and CDR2 SVGAGI (reference sequence). The CDR3 covers 20 residues.

This clonotype is categorized as medium-sized. The chain couples TRBV5-8 to TRBJ2-5; maybe TRBD2 (6 bases). The CDR3 loop spans 13 amino acids. The V gene lost 4 bases and the J gene lost 4 bases, with 11 bases spanning the gap. Germline lookup yields CDR1 SGHTS and CDR2 YDEGEE. CDR3 in DNA: TGTGCCAGCAGCCCCCGGGGGACAGAGACCCAGTACTTC. This codes for CASSPRGTETQYF.

This rearrangement joins TRBV11-2 to TRBJ1-3; 8 nucleotides agree with TRBD1. The germline CDR1 and CDR2 sequences are SGHAT and FQNNGV. J was trimmed by 4 bases and V by 5 bases; bases with no gene match: 4. CDR3 length: 14 amino acids. The CDR3 reads CASSRQGNGNTIYF. CDR3 coding DNA: TGTGCCAGCAGCCGACAGGGGAACGGAAACACCATATATTTT.

This clonotype is labeled as medium-sized. V is TRBV2 and J is TRBJ1-5, with 9 bases aligning to TRBD1. The CDR3 sequence is 16 residues long. The J segment lost 6 bases and the V segment lost 5 bases, leaving 11 bases of the junction unmatched. Germline V gives CDR1 SNHLY, CDR2 FYNNEI. In DNA form, the CDR3 reads TGTGCCAGCAGTTCGCAGGGGGGACAGGGACCTCAGCCCCAGCATTTT. It yields the protein CASSSQGGQGPQPQHF. Using reference TRBV2 and TRBJ1-5 for the parts outside the CDR3, the full variable domain is EPEVTQTPSHQVTQMGQEVILRCVPISNHLYFYWYRQILGQKVEFLVSFYNNEISEKSEIFDDQFSVERPDGSNFTLKIRSTKLEDSAMYFCASSSQGGQGPQPQHFGDGTRLSIL.

By sample share, this clonotype is large (0.1 to 1%). The rearrangement uses TRBV30 and TRBJ2-2, with 9 bases identical to TRBD2. Germline CDR1 GTSNPN, CDR2 SVGIG (reference sequence). This CDR3 has 14 amino acids. V shed 5 bases and J 1 base; nucleotides not matched to a gene: 2. CDR3 coding DNA: TGTGCCTGGGCGACTAGCGGGAACACCGGGGAGCTGTTTTTT. Translating gives CAWATSGNTGELFF.